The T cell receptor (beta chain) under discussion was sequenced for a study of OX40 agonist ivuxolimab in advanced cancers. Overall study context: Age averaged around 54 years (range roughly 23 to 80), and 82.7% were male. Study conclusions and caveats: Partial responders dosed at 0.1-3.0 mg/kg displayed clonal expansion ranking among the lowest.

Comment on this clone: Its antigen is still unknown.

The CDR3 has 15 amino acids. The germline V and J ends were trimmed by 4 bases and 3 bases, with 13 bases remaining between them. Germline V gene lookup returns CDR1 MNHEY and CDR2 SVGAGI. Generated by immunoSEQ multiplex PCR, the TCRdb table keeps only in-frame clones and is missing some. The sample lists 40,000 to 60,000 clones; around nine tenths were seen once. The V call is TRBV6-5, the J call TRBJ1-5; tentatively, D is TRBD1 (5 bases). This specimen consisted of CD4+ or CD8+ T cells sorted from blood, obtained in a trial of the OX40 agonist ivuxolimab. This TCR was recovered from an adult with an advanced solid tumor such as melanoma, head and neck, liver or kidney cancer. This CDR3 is CASSWGRNNNQPQHF. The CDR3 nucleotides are TGTGCCAGCAGTTGGGGCCGGAATAACAATCAGCCCCAGCATTTT.